Each of the 27 T cell receptor beta chains below was sequenced from the same sample in a study of T cell responses to AZD1222 COVID-19 vaccine. TCRdb keeps only in-frame clones here, not all; method: immunoSEQ multiplex PCR. The sample includes about 120,000 clones, 88% seen only once; the top ten take roughly 3.5%. The sequenced sample was peripheral blood, obtained on day 0 of AZD1222 vaccination. The receptors shown here come from an adult in good health.

V gene TRBV6-2 or TRBV6-3 combines with J gene TRBJ2-1, with D uncertain. V was clipped by 2 bases and J by 6 bases, with 2 bases between them. Germline assignment: CDR1 MNHEY and CDR2 SVGEGT. The CDR3 runs to 11 residues. The CDR3, as DNA: TGTGCCAGCAGTTACCCCAATGAGCAGTTCTTC. Encoded protein: CASSYPNEQFF.

In the case of this clone: In the same sample, other DNA sequences code for this CDR3. This chain uses TRBV12-3 or TRBV12-4 with TRBJ2-3; D is unclear. The V end was cut by 5 bases, the J end by 0 bases, with 3 bases between. This CDR3 is built from 12 residues. The CDR3 DNA reads TGTGCCAGCAGTCCTAGCACAGATACGCAGTATTTT. Its protein product is CASSPSTDTQYF.

The chain combines TRBV6-5 with TRBJ1-2, with D possibly being TRBD1 (6 bases). With 0 bases removed from V and 2 bases from J, the gap between germline ends came to 10 bases. There are 15 residues in the CDR3. Germline CDR1 and CDR2: MNHEY and SVGAGI. In DNA form, the CDR3 reads TGTGCCAGCAGTTACTCGACGGGGGGCAACTATGGCTACACCTTC. Translation gives CASSYSTGGNYGYTF.

A few counts support this clone. The genes are TRBV27 and TRBJ2-1, with D perhaps TRBD1 (5 bases). Per germline, CDR1 MNHEY and CDR2 SMNVEV (reference sequence). The ends were cut back, 6 bases at V and 13 bases at J, with 19 bases in the middle. The CDR3 length is 13 residues. CDR3 in DNA: TGTGCCAGCAGGCCCCAACAGGATTCCCCACAGTTCTTC. Its translation: CASRPQQDSPQFF.

The gene calls are TRBV10-1 and TRBJ2-3, with 9 bases identical to TRBD1. After removal of 0 bases from V and 3 bases from J, the junction contained 4 bases not matched to a gene. There are 16 residues in the CDR3. The germline gives CDR1 WNHNN, CDR2 SYGVQD (reference sequence). The CDR3 loop is CASSESGGQGTDTQYF. CDR3 nucleotide sequence: TGCGCCAGCAGTGAGTCAGGGGGACAGGGAACAGATACGCAGTATTTT.

V and J are TRBV3-1 (or the pseudogene TRBV3-2) and TRBJ2-3, with 7 positions matching TRBD2. V was pared by 2 bases and J by 3 bases, with 5 bases of the junction left unmatched. The CDR3 covers 15 residues. Germline-derived CDR1 and CDR2 are LGHDT and YNNKEL (reference sequence). CDR3 bases: TGTGCCAGCAGCCAATTAGGGGAGGGGACAGATACGCAGTATTTT. This gives the protein CASSQLGEGTDTQYF.

The chain is built from TRBV18 and TRBJ1-1; D gene ambiguous. The V end lost 1 base, the J end lost 5 bases, and 8 bases lay between the germline ends. This CDR3 is built from 13 residues. Per the germline V gene, CDR1 is KGHSH and CDR2 is LQKENI. CDR3 sequence reads: CASSPQEGTEAFF. The CDR3 DNA reads as TGTGCCAGCTCACCACAGGAAGGGACTGAAGCTTTCTTT.

This sequence joins TRBV27 and TRBJ2-7; TRBD2 agrees at 10 bases. There are 17 residues in the CDR3. Germline-derived CDR1 and CDR2 are MNHEY and SMNVEV (reference sequence). V shed 5 bases and J 3 bases; nucleotides not matched to a gene: 13. The CDR3 DNA sequence: TGTGCCAGCAGTACCAGGACTAGCGGCTTAACACACTACGAGCAGTACTTC. It is translated as CASSTRTSGLTHYEQYF.

The genes are TRBV19 and TRBJ1-2; D is possibly TRBD1 (5 bases). Germline values: CDR1 LNHDA, CDR2 SQIVND (reference sequence). This CDR3 comprises 14 residues. V lost 6 bases to trimming and J lost 5 bases, with 16 bases between them. Written as DNA, the CDR3 is TGTGCCAGTAGATTTGGGACCGGACTGTATGGCTACACCTTC. Its protein product is CASRFGTGLYGYTF. Together with reference TRBV19 and TRBJ1-2, the CDR3 gives the full variable domain: DGGITQSPKYLFRKEGQNVTLSCEQNLNHDAMYWYRQDPGQGLRLIYYSQIVNDFQKGDIAEGYSVSREKKESFPLTVTSAQKNPTAFYLCASRFGTGLYGYTFGSGTRLTVV.

The genes are TRBV6-5 and TRBJ1-2; D gene ambiguous. The CDR3 extends over 13 amino acids. Trimming shortened V by 6 bases and J by 8 bases, and 16 bases separated the two germline ends. The V gene's germline CDR1 is MNHEY and CDR2 SVGAGI. This chain's CDR3 is CASRTGPPIGYTF. The CDR3, as DNA: TGTGCCAGCAGAACCGGTCCTCCTATCGGCTACACCTTC.

The rearrangement joins TRBV25-1 to TRBJ1-6; 9 bases match TRBD1. The germline gives CDR1 MGHDK, CDR2 SYGVNS. This CDR3 comprises 15 residues. V lost 1 base, J lost 5 bases, and 0 bases stayed unmatched. CDR3 sequence: CASSEWTGDNSPLHF. As DNA, the CDR3 is TGTGCCAGCAGTGAATGGACAGGGGATAATTCACCCCTCCACTTT.

V usage is TRBV6-6 and J usage is TRBJ2-1; 12 nucleotides line up with TRBD2. The V gene end was trimmed by 2 bases and the J gene end by 4 bases; junction bases not matched to a gene: 3. The germline V gene has CDR1 MNHNY and CDR2 SVGAGI (reference sequence). The CDR3 consists of 16 residues. CDR3 in amino acids: CASSYRTSGEYNEQFF. As DNA, the CDR3 is TGTGCCAGCAGTTACCGGACTAGCGGGGAATACAATGAGCAGTTCTTC.

This rearrangement joins TRBV3-1 (or the pseudogene TRBV3-2) to TRBJ1-6; no firm D call. V was clipped by 1 base and J by 0 bases, with 19 bases between them. Germline V gene data show CDR1 as LGHDT and CDR2 as YNNKEL (reference sequence). The CDR3 runs to 20 residues. CDR3 residues: CASSQAVRSGLSSYNSPLHF. The DNA for the CDR3 is TGTGCCAGCAGCCAAGCCGTCCGTTCTGGTCTAAGCTCCTATAATTCACCCCTCCACTTT.

This rearrangement joins TRBV19 to TRBJ2-3; D may be TRBD1 or TRBD2 (5 bases each). Trimming stripped 5 bases from V and 0 bases from J, with 18 bases between. Germline CDR1 reads LNHDA; CDR2 reads SQIVND (reference sequence). This CDR3 contains 17 residues. The CDR3 DNA reads TGTGCCAGTAGTTTACCCCCGGGACGGATAAGCACAGATACGCAGTATTTT. Translated: CASSLPPGRISTDTQYF.

The J gene is TRBJ2-3, the V gene TRBV7-2; D is uncertain. Germline V gene sequence: CDR1 SGHTA, CDR2 FQGNSA. CDR3 length: 16 amino acids. Trimming took 2 bases from V and 0 from J, leaving 12 bases between them. The CDR3 sequence is CASSLRRATSTDTQYF. The CDR3 DNA is TGTGCCAGCAGCTTAAGAAGGGCCACTAGCACAGATACGCAGTATTTT.

This sequence joins TRBV6-1 and TRBJ2-6; D may be TRBD1 or TRBD2 (5 bases each). Germline V lookup: CDR1 MNHNS, CDR2 SASEGT. The ends were cut back, 2 bases at V and 0 bases at J, with 14 bases in the middle. The CDR3 is 18 residues long. In nucleotides, the CDR3 is TGTGCCAGCAGTGAATTCGAGGGGACGAGCTCTGGGGCCAACGTCCTGACTTTC. Protein product: CASSEFEGTSSGANVLTF.

The genes are TRBV5-6 and TRBJ2-7, with D unclear. Germline values: CDR1 SGHDT, CDR2 YYEEEE. The length of the CDR3 is 14 residues. V was cut by 4 bases and J by 5 bases, with 16 bases left in between. In nucleotides, the CDR3 is TGTGCCAGCAGCCTTGACACCTTGTGGCACGAGCAGTACTTC. Translating it yields CASSLDTLWHEQYF.

This sequence joins TRBV14 and TRBJ2-5, with 7 positions matching TRBD1. CDR1 and CDR2 (germline): SGHDN, FVKESK. The CDR3 consists of 14 residues. J gave up 5 bases and V 4 bases, and 7 bases lay outside the gene matches. CDR3 nucleotide sequence: TGTGCCAGCAGCCCTCGGACAGGTCCCGAGACCCAGTACTTC. It specifies CASSPRTGPETQYF. Drawing the rest from reference TRBV14 and TRBJ2-5, the complete variable domain is EAGVTQFPSHSVIEKGQTVTLRCDPISGHDNLYWYRRVMGKEIKFLLHFVKESKQDESGMPNNRFLAERTGGTYSTLKVQPAELEDSGVYFCASSPRTGPETQYFGPGTRLLVL.

The rearrangement links TRBV11-2 to TRBJ2-7; D unresolved. The germline V gene has CDR1 SGHAT and CDR2 FQNNGV. The CDR3 loop spans 13 amino acids. Trimming removed 2 bases from V and 6 bases from J, with 11 bases in between. For the CDR3, the DNA is TGTGCCAGCAGCTTAAACTACCAATCCGAGCAGTACTTC. Protein product: CASSLNYQSEQYF.

The genes are TRBV19 and TRBJ1-2; 7 bases match TRBD1. Germline V gene sequence: CDR1 LNHDA, CDR2 SQIVND (reference sequence). This CDR3 is 17 amino acids long. Trimming at V came to 3 bases and at J to 2 bases, leaving 12 bases not matched to a gene. The CDR3 here is CASSIVRGVKTNYGYTF. The CDR3 region has the DNA TGTGCCAGTAGTATTGTCAGGGGGGTGAAGACGAACTATGGCTACACCTTC.

The gene calls are TRBV6-1 and TRBJ1-4, with D perhaps matching TRBD1 (6 bases). V shed 1 base and J shed 8 bases, with 14 bases lying between them. Germline V lookup: CDR1 MNHNS, CDR2 SASEGT. This CDR3 contains 15 residues. The CDR3 coding sequence is TGTGCCAGCAGTGAAGGGGGGGCCCCGGGGGAAAAACTGTTTTTT. It is translated as CASSEGGAPGEKLFF.

The CDR3 coding sequence is TGCGCCAGCAGTGGTACCAGGGGATTCACAGATACGCAGTATTTT. Its protein is CASSGTRGFTDTQYF. This rearrangement joins TRBV10-1 to TRBJ2-3, with a weak D call TRBD1 (6 bases). CDR3 size: 15 residues. V shed 4 bases and J shed 2 bases, with 13 bases lying between them. CDR1 is WNHNN, CDR2 SYGVQD, per germline (reference sequence).

The gene calls are TRBV15 and TRBJ1-2; 7 bases are a match to TRBD1. The CDR3 runs to 18 residues. CDR1 LNHNV and CDR2 YYDKDF come from the germline V gene (reference sequence). V lost 0 bases to trimming and J lost 4 bases; unmatched junction nucleotides: 14. CDR3 in amino acids: CATSRDPDAQGTSYGYTF. Written as DNA, the CDR3 is TGTGCCACCAGCAGAGATCCCGATGCACAGGGGACCAGCTATGGCTACACCTTC.

The gene calls are TRBV6-5 and TRBJ2-5; TRBD2 is a possible D gene (6 bases). V lost 4 bases and J 7 bases, leaving 22 bases between the germline ends. Germline assignment: CDR1 MNHEY and CDR2 SVGAGI. This CDR3 region has 16 residues. CDR3 loop: CASSFFSGTRVGTQYF. CDR3 in DNA: TGTGCCAGCAGTTTTTTCTCCGGGACTCGTGTGGGGACCCAGTACTTC.

V usage is TRBV10-2 and J usage is TRBJ1-5; D call uncertain. The V end was cut by 5 bases, the J end by 4 bases, with 6 bases between. There are 12 residues in the CDR3. The germline V gene has CDR1 WSHSY and CDR2 SAAADI. The CDR3 loop is CASSYNNQPQHF. The CDR3 DNA is TGCGCCAGCAGTTATAATAATCAGCCCCAGCATTTT.

The CDR3 is CAISAAYEQYF. CDR3 nucleotides: TGTGCCATCAGTGCCGCCTACGAGCAGTACTTC. The V and J genes are TRBV10-3 and TRBJ2-7; no clear D. The CDR3 has 11 residues. Per germline, CDR1 ENHRY and CDR2 SYGVKD. The ends were cut back, 4 bases at V and 2 bases at J, with 3 bases in the middle.

The chain combines TRBV2 with TRBJ1-5; D remains ambiguous. The CDR3 spans 14 residues. CDR1 SNHLY and CDR2 FYNNEI come from the germline V gene. The V and J ends lost 6 bases and 0 bases respectively, with 9 bases between them. CDR3 region: CASSRAYSNQPQHF. Here the CDR3 DNA reads TGTGCCAGCAGCCGGGCTTATAGCAATCAGCCCCAGCATTTT.